The 6 T cell receptor beta chains in this list originate from one sample, sequenced in a study of cytomegalovirus exposure and HLA in healthy donors. The PCR contained 60 Vbeta and 13 Jbeta primers. Sequencing used immunoSEQ multiplex PCR; TCRdb keeps in-frame clones, though not all of them. The table has under 150,000 clones, 83% seen once. Material: PBMCs. Source of these receptors: a girl aged 2 to 10 in good health and CMV-seronegative.

This clone was detected only a few times. V usage is TRBV10-3 and J usage is TRBJ1-1; 8 bases match TRBD1. The length of the CDR3 is 17 residues. Germline assignment: CDR1 ENHRY and CDR2 SYGVKD. With 3 bases clipped from V and 1 base from J, the junction kept 10 bases outside the gene matches. The DNA of the CDR3 is TGTGCCATCAGTGACCCGGACAGGGCGACGAAGAACACTGAAGCTTTCTTT. It yields the protein CAISDPDRATKNTEAFF.

The CDR3 sequence: CAWSIGRVNEKLFF. DNA for the CDR3: TGTGCCTGGAGTATCGGGAGGGTCAATGAAAAACTGTTTTTT. The V gene is TRBV30, the J gene TRBJ1-4; D is uncertain. The CDR3 sequence is 14 residues long. Germline-derived CDR1 and CDR2 are GTSNPN and SVGIG (reference sequence). The germline V and J ends were trimmed by 2 bases and 5 bases, with 12 bases remaining between them. Drawing the rest from reference TRBV30 and TRBJ1-4, the complete variable domain is SQTIHQWPATLVQPVGSPLSLECTVEGTSNPNLYWYRQAAGRGLQLLFYSVGIGQISSEVPQNLSASRPQDRQFILSSKKLLLSDSGFYLCAWSIGRVNEKLFFGSGTQLSVL.

The rearrangement joins TRBV28 to TRBJ1-1, with 7 bases identical to TRBD1. In germline, CDR1 is MDHEN, CDR2 SYDVKM. The CDR3 is made up of 14 amino acids. V lost 6 bases to trimming and J lost 3 bases; unmatched junction nucleotides: 7. In DNA, the CDR3 is TGTGCCAGCAGCTCCACAGGGGATCACACTGAAGCTTTCTTT. Its translation is CASSSTGDHTEAFF.

This chain links TRBV7-9 with TRBJ2-1; no clear D gene. The germline V gene has CDR1 SEHNR and CDR2 FQNEAQ (reference sequence). The CDR3 is 16 residues long. The V end lost 3 bases, the J end lost 2 bases, and 14 bases lay between the germline ends. For the CDR3, the DNA is TGTGCCAGCAGCTTTGTAGGTGGAGCGCCCTACAATGAGCAGTTCTTC. Its translation is CASSFVGGAPYNEQFF.

This clone was seen once. CDR3 region: CASSLSPSGPYNEQFF. In DNA form, the CDR3 reads TGTGCCAGCAGTTTATCCCCTAGCGGGCCTTACAATGAGCAGTTCTTC. This sequence joins TRBV27 and TRBJ2-1, with 8 bases lining up with TRBD2. CDR1 is MNHEY, CDR2 SMNVEV, per germline (reference sequence). The CDR3 runs 16 residues. After removal of 0 bases from V and 4 bases from J, the junction contained 5 bases not matched to a gene.

The chain carries TRBV5-8 and TRBJ2-3; 7 bases fit TRBD2. The germline CDR1 and CDR2 sequences are SGHTS and YDEGEE. V shed 7 bases, J shed 4 bases, and the junction held 6 bases outside the gene matches. CDR3 length: 13 residues. The chain's CDR3 is CASQAGRADTQYF. The CDR3 nucleotides are TGTGCCAGCCAGGCTGGGAGGGCAGATACGCAGTATTTT.